This T cell receptor beta chain stems from a study of T cells after yellow fever vaccination. The CDR3 totals 13 residues. Germline CDR1 and CDR2: MNHEY and SVGEGT. Trimming removed 6 bases from V and 6 bases from J, with 14 bases in between. Each CDR3 protein gets one entry after TCRdb re-called the 5' RACE reads with MiXCR. The repertoire has about 300,000 distinct CDR3 sequences, around 7.3% of them found once; the top ten carry roughly a sixth. The rearrangement joins TRBV6-2 or TRBV6-3 to TRBJ1-1; D possibly corresponds to TRBD1 (5 bases). The TCR originated in a man aged 18 to 29 who received the YFV17D yellow fever vaccine. The specimen was PBMCs, collected about 49 days after the first yellow fever vaccination. In DNA, the CDR3 is TGTGCCAGCAGACTTGCGATGGGGGCTGAAGCTTTCTTT. Its translation: CASRLAMGAEAFF.